This TCR beta chain was retrieved from a study of cytomegalovirus exposure and HLA in healthy donors (dated by TCRdb to the late 2010s). Describing the broader study: In an earlier analysis of fewer than 750 of the donors, approximately 300 Gb of sequence data and 95 million to 130 million unique TCR beta sequences from roughly 200 million T cells were reported. Around 320 gigabases of sequencing data and around 87 million unique TCR sequences were included in an early release covering 500 to 750 HLA-typed donors. Among the approximately 400 genotyped donors, more than 70% belonged to the genetic ancestry cluster associated with self-reported Caucasian donors. The aim of the study was to test whether cataloging public T cell receptors could identify signatures of past pathogen exposure. Using immunosequencing, the study profiled T cell repertoires from some 670 subjects and related those repertoires to cytomegalovirus serostatus. A separate validation cohort of 100 to 150 different subjects was used in addition to the 666-subject first cohort. The study combined high-throughput TCR immunosequencing, statistical association of individual TCRs with disease status, and machine learning to predict cytomegalovirus infection status. In a later analysis, previously published TCR beta repertoires from 550 to 700 donors were re-analyzed and high-resolution HLA genotyping was added so that TCR occurrence patterns could be studied. The later analysis used no new phenotypic data to find candidate immune exposures, relying instead on TCR beta sequences and their occurrence across donors. An earlier analysis of 587 of the donors used high-throughput TCR beta sequencing to judge whether each TCR beta V gene segment behaved as functional or pseudogenic. Donor age, sex, ethnicity and CMV serostatus were compiled alongside the repertoire data. In a later genetic analysis, genome-wide SNP genotypes for about 55% of the 666 donors were used, and that subset was treated as a discovery cohort. Every repertoire in the discovery cohort had been generated on one and the same sequencing platform. Class I and class II HLA loci were covered by the typing at four-digit resolution. The number of typed donors differed by locus: roughly 620-640 for A, B, C, DRB1 and DQB1; 500 to 550 for DQA1; 606 for DPA1; and 400 to 480 for DPB1. A few DR-DQ haplotypes were handled as single units for association and clustering because linkage in the cohort was strong. On average, roughly 240,000 unique TCR beta nucleotide sequences were sequenced per donor among more than 350 genotyped donors of the cohort, with roughly 19% of those sequences being non-productive. The investigation overall reported the following: The earlier analysis of around 600 of the donors excluded roughly 16 rarely observed V segments, including chromosome 9 orphons, because counts were too low. HLA typing was unavailable for some donors at each locus, so association tests used only the typed subset. Sequencing depth was assumed to be roughly uniform across donors in the presence/absence analyses, though that assumption may not hold. The authors suggested that the approach could potentially be generalized to other disease states and immunological phenotypes. In both the original and validation cohorts, the classifier was reported to diagnose cytomegalovirus status with high specificity and sensitivity. Linkage disequilibrium might explain the correlated functional status among segregating V segments, but an unknown experimental factor could not be excluded. Broadly in line with IMGT annotations, most TCR beta V segments showed up in productive rearrangements about 90% or about 30% of the time in an earlier analysis of approximately 600 of the donors. A further reported finding was that TCR beta sequences accurately predicted the HLA-A and HLA-B alleles for most subjects in the first cohort. In a later analysis, TCR association rates were found to vary across HLA loci, with the most associated TCRs seen for DRB1 alleles and the fewest for HLA-C alleles. In the study, some 160 TCR beta chains were listed as associated with cytomegalovirus. In a later analysis, several top co-occurrence clusters were reported to appear linked to parvovirus B19, influenza, CMV and Epstein-Barr virus. A later genetic analysis associated a missense DCLRE1C variant with V-gene and J-gene trimming of TCR beta chains, and an independent cohort replicated the association. The sequencing pipeline was judged likely to have produced a cluster of highly shared sequence variants as a technical artifact. A later analysis associated about 16,000 TCR beta sequences with specific HLA alleles at a false discovery rate of 0.05. A later analysis found that HLA-associated TCR beta chains were more clonally expanded and had lower generation probabilities than equally common non-associated chains. Some IMGT-functional V segments, including TRBV6-2 and TRBV6-3, could not be told apart with the 87-base-pair reads, so those segments were excluded. Assigning TCR associations to individual alleles was difficult when HLA alleles, especially DR and DQ, strongly co-occurred. Compared with the 666-donor mean, donors in an Asian-associated ancestry cluster had fewer N-insertions in productive TCRs, according to a later genetic analysis. For the cohort, immune exposure information was limited to CMV serostatus. While some public TCRs were present in many individuals, most TCR sequences turned up only very rarely across donors. A later analysis found that most CMV-associated TCR beta chains appeared HLA-restricted, with HLA associations seemingly driven largely by CMV exposure. In vitro tests confirmed that a few of the cytomegalovirus-associated TCR beta chains recognize cytomegalovirus antigens. This cohort had only TCR beta chains sequenced, and the lack of alpha or paired-chain data limited which features could be detected.

The junction shows trimming of 0 bases on V and 2 bases on J, plus 8 bases between the germline ends. The germline V gene specifies SGHRS as CDR1 and YFSETQ as CDR2. The CDR3 starts with the cysteine, ends with the phenylalanine, and has 15 residues. CDR3 DNA only is kept here, 45 bases in frame from base 1. In regard to this clone: It lacks a known antigen. The record has no base qualities; no much larger clone is one base away.

The library came from the immunoSEQ multiplex PCR assay. For the multiplex PCR, a mixture combining 60 forward primers for TCR Vbeta segments and 13 reverse primers for TCR Jbeta segments was used. The CDR3 region of rearranged TCR beta genes was amplified from genomic DNA by a multiplex PCR assay. On the Illumina HiSeq System, the amplified TCR beta libraries were sequenced as 87-base-pair reads. Turning to the authors' computational methods: A later analysis tallied tens of millions of unique TCR beta chains across the 610 or so repertoires, and some 10 million of those chains were shared by two or more donors. To remove PCR and sequencing errors, raw reads were error-corrected and collapsed into unique sequences using a nearest-neighbor algorithm that merged closely related sequences. To assign V, D and J gene segments, CDR3 sequences were aligned to IMGT reference sequences. For a sequence to be retained, a match of at least six nucleotides was required to both a V gene segment and a J gene segment. A rearrangement was called productive if the CDR3 had no stop codons and remained in frame with V and J, and every other rearrangement was called non-productive. Following IMGT convention, CDR3 was defined as the stretch from the second conserved V-encoded cysteine to the conserved J-encoded phenylalanine. In an earlier analysis of around 540 of the donors, sequences lacking an unambiguous match to a single V gene segment were excluded. In an earlier analysis of 587 of the donors, V segments were called functional above 56.7% productive rearrangements and were called segregating when the between-donor standard deviation exceeded 5%. A statistical classification framework was built for diagnosing cytomegalovirus status from the catalog of TCR beta chain sequences. A later analysis assigned V and J genes by comparing TCR nucleotide sequences with IMGT/GENE-DB human TR gene sequences. Using the TCRdist pipeline, a later analysis assigned CDR3 sequences along with most-parsimonious VDJ recombination scenarios. A later analysis defined each TCR beta chain by its CDR3 amino acid sequence plus V-gene family, and excluded reads lacking a unique V-gene family. A later analysis removed over 500 highly shared, low-generation-probability nucleotide sequences to deal with suspected cross-contamination and a sequencing artifact. A later analysis calculated a clonal expansion index for each public chain from normalized within-repertoire ranks of inferred template counts. In a later analysis, generation probabilities were computed using a VDJ recombination model fitted to out-of-frame rearrangements, and the results were checked against IGoR. In a later analysis, hypergeometric tests were used to score TCR-TCR, TCR-HLA and TCR-CMV co-occurrence, with a repertoire-size bias correction applied to TCR pairs. False discovery rates were estimated in a later analysis by permuting HLA or CMV assignments 20 times. In a later analysis, co-occurring TCRs were grouped using DBSCAN, with TCRdist sequence similarity added in when clustering inside HLA-allele-positive subsets. Co-occurrence clustering excluded repertoires with fewer than 30,000 or more than 120,000 public chains, plus five with anomalous nucleotide sharing. Here the immuneACCESS table is served through TCRdb, limited to in-frame sequences with V and J called. Missing clones are a known gap in these copies; in checked studies unresolved V genes cover under half, and the rest lacks a known reason. V and J calls and clone size are as listed in that table; D and trimming were resolved from the DNA. Recorded for this sample are more than 100,000 clones; about 80% of them occurred a single time. The ten largest clones take up 1% of the sample.

In total, 630 or so healthy bone marrow donors made up the cohort. Cohort members were all nominally healthy when sampled, although unrecorded immune exposures were likely present. The donor was CMV seronegative and was included in the group of hundreds of seronegative cohort members. Every donor gave a peripheral blood sample, and the peripheral blood mononuclear cells from that sample were used for TCR beta sequencing. Genomic DNA extraction from the blood cell samples was performed with the Qiagen DNeasy Blood Extraction Kit. The clonotype comes from a man in his forties in good health and CMV-seronegative. The V gene is TRBV5-1 and the J gene is TRBJ2-2; the D gene assignment is ambiguous. Sequencing used PBMCs. The DNA is TGCGCCAGCAGCTTGGTATTAGCCAACACCGGGGAGCTGTTTTTT. Protein translation: CASSLVLANTGELFF.